This T cell receptor (beta chain) comes out of a study of T cell clonality in common variable immunodeficiency. Study-level findings and limits: Fewer deletions and N-nucleotide insertions were reportedly seen in common variable immunodeficiency TCR beta sequences.

Patients and controls were mostly of Caucasian heritage. Each donor provided 5 to 8 ml of heparinized whole blood. This clone was counted only a few times. No antigen is known for it. The observed sequence ends 3 residues before the CDR3 terminus, with the missing tail filled in from the germline J gene. CDR1 and CDR2 from the germline V gene are SGHTA and FQGNSA. The CDR3 covers 15 residues. The V end lost 5 bases, the J end lost 3 bases, and 16 bases lay between the germline ends. Sequencing input was equivalent genomic DNA from CVID and controls. Clones were sequenced by immunoSEQ multiplex PCR, and TCRdb holds only the in-frame ones, with some missing. The repertoire consists of over 30,000 clones, none detected only once.

This TCR derives from a human donor with common variable immunodeficiency. The chain carries TRBV7-2 and TRBJ1-2, with a possible D match to TRBD1 (5 bases). Sample: peripheral blood mononuclear cells. Partial CDR3 DNA: TGTGCCAGCAGCCCCCGCAGGAGCAGGGACTATGGC. As protein: CASSPRRSRDYG. The CDR3 as a whole reads CASSPRRSRDYGYTF.